This T cell receptor (beta chain) was sequenced during a study of T cells in tuberculosis. Overall study results and limits: Active tuberculosis cases were adults; controls were adolescents.

Notes on this clone: Its target is not known.

Specified time point: new active TB diagnosis, blood taken before or within 7 days of starting treatment. Confirmation came from sputum smear and/or culture positivity for M. tuberculosis. Some clones are missing from TCRdb's copy, which holds only in-frame ones; the method was immunoSEQ multiplex PCR. The repertoire includes approximately 53,000 clones, roughly 96% of them detected once, and 1.4% to 1.5% sits in the top ten. The CDR3 runs to 15 residues. The germline V gene encodes CDR1 SGHAT and CDR2 FQNNGV. V was clipped by 5 bases and J by 4 bases; unmatched bases: 8. The V call is TRBV11-2, the J call TRBJ1-1; 9 nucleotides match TRBD1. This clonotype originated in an adult with tuberculosis. Sequencing was performed on PBMCs, taken at tuberculosis diagnosis. The CDR3 bases are TGTGCCAGCAGCGCCCCACAGGGGGCGGCCACTGAAGCTTTCTTT. Translating it yields CASSAPQGAATEAFF.